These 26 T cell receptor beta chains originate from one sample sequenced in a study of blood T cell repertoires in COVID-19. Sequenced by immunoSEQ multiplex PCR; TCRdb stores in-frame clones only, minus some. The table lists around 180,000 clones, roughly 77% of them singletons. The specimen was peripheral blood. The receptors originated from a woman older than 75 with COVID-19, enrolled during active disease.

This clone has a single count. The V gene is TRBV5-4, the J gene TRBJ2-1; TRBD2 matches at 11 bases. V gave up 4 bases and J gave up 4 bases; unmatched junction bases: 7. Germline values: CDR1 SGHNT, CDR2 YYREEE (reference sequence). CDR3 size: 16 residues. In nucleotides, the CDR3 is TGTGCCAGCAGCCTGGGACTAGCGGTGGTTTACAATGAGCAGTTCTTC. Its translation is CASSLGLAVVYNEQFF.

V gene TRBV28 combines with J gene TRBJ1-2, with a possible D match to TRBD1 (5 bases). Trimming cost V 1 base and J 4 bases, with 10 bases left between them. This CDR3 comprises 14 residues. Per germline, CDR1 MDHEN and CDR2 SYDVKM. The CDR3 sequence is CASSLSDSSYGYTF. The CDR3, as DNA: TGTGCCAGCAGTTTATCCGACAGCTCCTATGGCTACACCTTC.

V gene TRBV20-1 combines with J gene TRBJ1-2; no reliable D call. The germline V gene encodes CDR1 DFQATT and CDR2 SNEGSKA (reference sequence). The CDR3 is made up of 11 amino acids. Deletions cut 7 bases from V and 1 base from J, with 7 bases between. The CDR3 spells CSGRDNYGYTF. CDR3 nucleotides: TGCAGTGGTCGGGATAACTATGGCTACACCTTC.

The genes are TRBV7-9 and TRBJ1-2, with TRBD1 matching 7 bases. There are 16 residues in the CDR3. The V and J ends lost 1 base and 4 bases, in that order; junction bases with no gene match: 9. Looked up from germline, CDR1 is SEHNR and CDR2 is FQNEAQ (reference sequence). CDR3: CASSLVRGGTFYGYTF. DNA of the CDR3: TGTGCCAGCAGCTTAGTCAGAGGGGGCACCTTCTATGGCTACACCTTC. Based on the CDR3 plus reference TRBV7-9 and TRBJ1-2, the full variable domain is DTGVSQNPRHKITKRGQNVTFRCDPISEHNRLYWYRQTLGQGPEFLTYFQNEAQLEKSRLLSDRFSAERPKGSFSTLEIQRTEQGDSAMYLCASSLVRGGTFYGYTFGSGTRLTVV.

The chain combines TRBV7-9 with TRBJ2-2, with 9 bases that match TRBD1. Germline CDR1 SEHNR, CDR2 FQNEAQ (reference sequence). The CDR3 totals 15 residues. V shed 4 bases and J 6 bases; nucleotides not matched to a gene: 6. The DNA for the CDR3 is TGTGCCAGCAGCTCGGGACAGGGTGGTTCCGGGGAGCTGTTTTTT. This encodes CASSSGQGGSGELFF.

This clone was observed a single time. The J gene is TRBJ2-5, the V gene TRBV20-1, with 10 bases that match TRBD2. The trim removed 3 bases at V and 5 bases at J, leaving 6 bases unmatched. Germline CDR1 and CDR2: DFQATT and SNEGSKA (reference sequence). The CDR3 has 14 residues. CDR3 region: CSASQREGVETQYF. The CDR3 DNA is TGCAGTGCTAGTCAGCGGGAGGGGGTGGAGACCCAGTACTTC.

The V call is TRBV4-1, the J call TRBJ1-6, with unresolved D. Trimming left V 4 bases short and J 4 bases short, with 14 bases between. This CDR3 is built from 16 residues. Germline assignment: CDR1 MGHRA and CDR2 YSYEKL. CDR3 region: CASSLLAGHYNSPLHF. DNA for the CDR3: TGCGCCAGCAGCCTCCTAGCCGGGCATTATAATTCACCCCTCCACTTT.

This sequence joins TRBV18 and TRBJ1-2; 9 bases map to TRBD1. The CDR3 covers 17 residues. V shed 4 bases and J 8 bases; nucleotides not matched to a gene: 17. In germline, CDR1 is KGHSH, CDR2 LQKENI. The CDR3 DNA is TGTGCCAGCTCACTACTGCAGGACAGGGGCGGTAGTTCGGGCTACACCTTC. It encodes CASSLLQDRGGSSGYTF.

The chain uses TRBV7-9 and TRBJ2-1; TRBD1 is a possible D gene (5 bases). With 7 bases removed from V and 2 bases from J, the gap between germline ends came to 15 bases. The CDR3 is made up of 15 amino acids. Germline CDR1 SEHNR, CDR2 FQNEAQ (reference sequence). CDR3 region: CASIDLTETYNEQFF. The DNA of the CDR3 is TGTGCCAGCATCGACCTGACAGAGACCTACAATGAGCAGTTCTTC.

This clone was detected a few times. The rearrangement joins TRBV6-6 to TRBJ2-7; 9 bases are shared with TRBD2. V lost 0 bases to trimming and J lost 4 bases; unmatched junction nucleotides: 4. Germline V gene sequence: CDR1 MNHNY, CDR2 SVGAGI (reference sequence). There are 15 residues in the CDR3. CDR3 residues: CASSYSGGGVYEQYF. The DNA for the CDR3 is TGTGCCAGCAGTTACTCGGGCGGGGGGGTTTACGAGCAGTACTTC.

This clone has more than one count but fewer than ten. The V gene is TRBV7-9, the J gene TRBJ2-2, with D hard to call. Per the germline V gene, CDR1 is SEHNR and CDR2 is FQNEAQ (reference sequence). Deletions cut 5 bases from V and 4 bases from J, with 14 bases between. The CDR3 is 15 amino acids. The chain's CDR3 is CASSPPLVRTGELFF. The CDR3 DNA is TGTGCCAGCAGCCCACCCCTAGTTCGCACCGGGGAGCTGTTTTTT.

This CDR3 reads CASSREANYGYTF. CDR3 DNA: TGTGCCAGCAGCCGGGAGGCTAACTATGGCTACACCTTC. This sequence joins TRBV5-4 and TRBJ1-2, with D hard to call. Germline V gene data show CDR1 as SGHNT and CDR2 as YYREEE (reference sequence). V lost 4 bases, J lost 0 bases, and 7 bases lay in between. CDR3 size: 13 residues.

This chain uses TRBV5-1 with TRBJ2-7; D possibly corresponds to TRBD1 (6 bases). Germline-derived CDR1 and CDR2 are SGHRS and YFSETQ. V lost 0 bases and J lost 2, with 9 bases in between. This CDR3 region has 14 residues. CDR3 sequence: CASSLGRGPYEQYF. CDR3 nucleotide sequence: TGCGCCAGCAGCTTGGGCAGGGGACCCTACGAGCAGTACTTC.

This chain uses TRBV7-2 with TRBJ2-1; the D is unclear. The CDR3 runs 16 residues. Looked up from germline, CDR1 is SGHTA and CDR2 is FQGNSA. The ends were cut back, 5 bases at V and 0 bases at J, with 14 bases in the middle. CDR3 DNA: TGTGCCAGCAGCCCGTTCGCGCCCCGCTCCTACAATGAGCAGTTCTTC. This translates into CASSPFAPRSYNEQFF.

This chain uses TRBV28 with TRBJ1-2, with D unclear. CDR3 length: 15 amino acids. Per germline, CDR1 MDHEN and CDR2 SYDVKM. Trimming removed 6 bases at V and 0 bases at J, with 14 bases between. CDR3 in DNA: TGTGCCAGCAGCATTTTTGCAGGTGCTAACTATGGCTACACCTTC. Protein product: CASSIFAGANYGYTF.

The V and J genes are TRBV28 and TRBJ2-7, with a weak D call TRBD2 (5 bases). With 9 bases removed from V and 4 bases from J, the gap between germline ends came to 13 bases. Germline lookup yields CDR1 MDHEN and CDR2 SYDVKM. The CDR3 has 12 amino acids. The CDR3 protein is CASTRVPYEQYF. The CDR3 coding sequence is TGTGCCAGTACGCGGGTCCCGTACGAGCAGTACTTC.

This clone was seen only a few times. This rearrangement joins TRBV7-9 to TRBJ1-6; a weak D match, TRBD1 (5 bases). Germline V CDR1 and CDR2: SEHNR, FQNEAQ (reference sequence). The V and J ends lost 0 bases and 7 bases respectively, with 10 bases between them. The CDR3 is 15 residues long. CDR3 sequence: CASSLAPGENSPLHF. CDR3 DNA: TGTGCCAGCAGCTTAGCCCCGGGGGAGAATTCACCCCTCCACTTT.

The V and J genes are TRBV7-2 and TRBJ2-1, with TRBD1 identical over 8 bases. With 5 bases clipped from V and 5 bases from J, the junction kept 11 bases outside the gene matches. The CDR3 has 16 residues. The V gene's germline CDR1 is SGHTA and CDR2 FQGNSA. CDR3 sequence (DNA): TGTGCCAGCAGCCCCAAGCCGGGACAGGCCGACAATGAGCAGTTCTTC. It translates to CASSPKPGQADNEQFF.

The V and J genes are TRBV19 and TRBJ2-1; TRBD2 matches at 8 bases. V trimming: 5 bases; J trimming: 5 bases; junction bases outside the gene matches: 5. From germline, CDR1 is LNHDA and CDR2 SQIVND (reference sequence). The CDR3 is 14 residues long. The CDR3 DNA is TGTGCCAGTAGTCAACTAGCGGTTAACAATGAGCAGTTCTTC. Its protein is CASSQLAVNNEQFF.

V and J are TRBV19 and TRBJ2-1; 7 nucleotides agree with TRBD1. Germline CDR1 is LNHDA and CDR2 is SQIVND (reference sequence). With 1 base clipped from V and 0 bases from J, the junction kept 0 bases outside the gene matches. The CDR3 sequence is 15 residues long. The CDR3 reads CASSIGQGSYNEQFF. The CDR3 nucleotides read TGTGCCAGTAGTATAGGACAGGGCTCCTACAATGAGCAGTTCTTC.

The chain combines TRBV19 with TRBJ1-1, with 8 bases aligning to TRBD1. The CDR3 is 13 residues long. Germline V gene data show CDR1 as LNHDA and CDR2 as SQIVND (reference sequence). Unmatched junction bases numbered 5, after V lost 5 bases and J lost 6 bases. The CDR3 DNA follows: TGTGCCAGTAGTGTCGGACAGGGATCTGAAGCTTTCTTT. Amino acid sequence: CASSVGQGSEAFF.

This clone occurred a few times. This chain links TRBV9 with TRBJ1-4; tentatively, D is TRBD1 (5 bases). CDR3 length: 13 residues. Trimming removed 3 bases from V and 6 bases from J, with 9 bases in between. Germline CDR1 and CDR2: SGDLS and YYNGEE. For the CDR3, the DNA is TGTGCCAGCAGCGGCAGGGAGGATGAAAAACTGTTTTTT. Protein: CASSGREDEKLFF. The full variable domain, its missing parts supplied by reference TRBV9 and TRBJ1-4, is DSGVTQTPKHLITATGQRVTLRCSPRSGDLSVYWYQQSLDQGLQFLIQYYNGEERAKGNILERFSAQQFPDLHSELNLSSLELGDSALYFCASSGREDEKLFFGSGTQLSVL.

The CDR3 spells CASNHSRDTSGNTIYF. The CDR3, as DNA: TGTGCCAGCAACCACTCCCGGGACACCTCTGGAAACACCATATATTTT. This chain connects TRBV27 to TRBJ1-3, with a weak D call TRBD1 (6 bases). The CDR3 is 16 amino acids. The germline V gene has CDR1 MNHEY and CDR2 SMNVEV (reference sequence). V lost 7 bases and J lost 0, with 16 bases in between.

DNA for the CDR3: TGTGCCATCAGGCAGGACAGGGTCAATGAGCAGTTCTTC. Translation: CAIRQDRVNEQFF. The chain uses TRBV10-3 and TRBJ2-1, with 8 nucleotides matching TRBD1. The ends lost 6 bases at V and 6 bases at J; junction bases unmatched: 4. The CDR3 runs 13 residues. Germline values: CDR1 ENHRY, CDR2 SYGVKD.

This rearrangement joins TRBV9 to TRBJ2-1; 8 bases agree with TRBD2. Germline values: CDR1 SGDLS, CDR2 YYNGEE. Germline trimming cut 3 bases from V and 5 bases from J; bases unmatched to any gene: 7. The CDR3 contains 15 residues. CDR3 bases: TGTGCCAGCAGCGCGGGGACTAGTGGCGACAATGAGCAGTTCTTC. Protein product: CASSAGTSGDNEQFF.

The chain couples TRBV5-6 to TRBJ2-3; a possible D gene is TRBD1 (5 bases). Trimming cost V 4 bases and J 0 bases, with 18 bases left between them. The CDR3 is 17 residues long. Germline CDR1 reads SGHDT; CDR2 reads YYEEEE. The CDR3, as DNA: TGTGCCAGCAGCCTCATTCGACAGAAAGCTAGCACAGATACGCAGTATTTT. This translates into CASSLIRQKASTDTQYF.